The 28 T cell receptor beta chains given below trace back to one sample, sequenced in a study of T cell changes during pregnancy in multiple sclerosis. Method: immunoSEQ multiplex PCR; TCRdb's copy keeps in-frame clones and lacks some. Here the sample spans tens of thousands of clones, approximately 94% being singletons. The source material was CD8+ T cells from peripheral blood mononuclear cells, sampled after pregnancy. These receptors originate from a female donor with multiple sclerosis, enrolled in a pregnancy study.

The CDR3 DNA follows: TGTGCCAGCAGTGATATACAGGGTTTGAACACTGAAGCTTTCTTT. This encodes CASSDIQGLNTEAFF. J is TRBJ1-1 and V is TRBV6-1, with TRBD1 as a possible D gene (6 bases). The germline CDR1 and CDR2 sequences are MNHNS and SASEGT. V was clipped by 3 bases and J by 0 bases, with 11 bases between them. The CDR3 has 15 amino acids.

CDR3 sequence reads: CASSQVLASGSYEQYF. Written as DNA, the CDR3 is TGCGCCAGCAGCCAAGTGCTGGCTAGCGGGTCCTACGAGCAGTACTTC. This chain uses TRBV4-1 with TRBJ2-7, with 8 bases lining up with TRBD2. With 1 base clipped from V and 1 base from J, the junction kept 6 bases outside the gene matches. The CDR3 consists of 16 residues. Germline assignment: CDR1 MGHRA and CDR2 YSYEKL.

The genes are TRBV27 and TRBJ1-4; no reliable D call. Germline values: CDR1 MNHEY, CDR2 SMNVEV (reference sequence). Between the trimmed V and J ends, which lost 3 bases and 10 bases, there was a span of 30 bases. CDR3 length: 19 residues. The CDR3 coding sequence is TGTGCCAGCAGTTTGGCAACTCGCGGACCGGAAGGAGGACCGGGAAAACTGTTTTTT. It yields the protein CASSLATRGPEGGPGKLFF. The variable domain in full, completed from reference TRBV27 and TRBJ1-4, reads EAQVTQNPRYLITVTGKKLTVTCSQNMNHEYMSWYRQDPGLGLRQIYYSMNVEVTDKGDVPEGYKVSRKEKRNFPLILESPSPNQTSLYFCASSLATRGPEGGPGKLFFGSGTQLSVL.

V gene TRBV2 combines with J gene TRBJ2-3, with D perhaps matching TRBD2 (6 bases). Looked up from germline, CDR1 is SNHLY and CDR2 is FYNNEI. Trimming shortened V by 4 bases and J by 0 bases, and 14 bases separated the two germline ends. The CDR3 extends over 16 amino acids. The CDR3 coding sequence is TGTGCCAGCAGTGTTTTTGGGGGAGGTAGCACAGATACGCAGTATTTT. This codes for CASSVFGGGSTDTQYF. Combining the CDR3 with reference TRBV2 and TRBJ2-3 gives the whole variable domain EPEVTQTPSHQVTQMGQEVILRCVPISNHLYFYWYRQILGQKVEFLVSFYNNEISEKSEIFDDQFSVERPDGSNFTLKIRSTKLEDSAMYFCASSVFGGGSTDTQYFGPGTRLTVL.

The rearrangement joins TRBV21-1 to TRBJ2-7; the table assigns TRBD2, which was not confirmed against the DNA. TRBV21-1 has pseudogene status. The CDR3 has 14 amino acids. The CDR3 DNA sequence: TGTGCCAGCAGCAAAGGAGGATTAGACTACGAGCAGTACTTC. Protein sequence: CASSKGGLDYEQYF.

This chain links TRBV29-1 with TRBJ2-7; D perhaps matches TRBD2 (6 bases). The CDR3 loop spans 13 amino acids. CDR1 and CDR2 (germline): SQVTM, ANQGSEA. Between the trimmed V and J ends, which lost 2 bases and 4 bases, there was a span of 12 bases. For the CDR3, the DNA is TGCAGCGTTGAAACTAGCAACACGTACGAGCAGTACTTC. As protein: CSVETSNTYEQYF.

The DNA for the CDR3 is TGCGCCAGCAGCCAAGCCCAATCGAGTTCTGGGGCCAACGTCCTGACTTTC. It is translated as CASSQAQSSSGANVLTF. The rearrangement uses TRBV4-3 and TRBJ2-6, with no clear D. Deletions cut 1 base from V and 1 base from J, with 11 bases between. The length of the CDR3 is 17 residues. CDR1 and CDR2 from the germline V gene are LGHNA and YSLEER.

The gene calls are TRBV19 and TRBJ2-7, with 10 nucleotides matching TRBD1. Germline V gene sequence: CDR1 LNHDA, CDR2 SQIVND (reference sequence). Trimming at V came to 10 bases and at J to 4 bases, leaving 10 bases not matched to a gene. The CDR3 spans 14 residues. CDR3 residues: CATQRTGGIYEQYF. CDR3 in DNA: TGTGCCACTCAGAGGACAGGGGGAATTTACGAGCAGTACTTC.

This chain connects TRBV2 to TRBJ2-7, with TRBD1 identical over 9 bases. The CDR3 runs 16 residues. After removal of 8 bases from V and 2 bases from J, the junction contained 13 bases not matched to a gene. Looked up from germline, CDR1 is SNHLY and CDR2 is FYNNEI. The CDR3 DNA follows: TGTGCCAGCGGAAACCTGGAGGGACAGGGAACCTACGAGCAGTACTTC. Translation gives CASGNLEGQGTYEQYF.

The chain couples TRBV5-5 to TRBJ2-1; 10 nucleotides align to TRBD2. CDR3 length: 14 residues. CDR1 and CDR2 (germline): SGHKS, YYEKEE (reference sequence). Trimming removed 4 bases from V and 9 bases from J; junction bases left unmatched: 7. The CDR3 spells CASSETSGMSEQFF. In DNA, the CDR3 is TGTGCCAGCAGCGAAACTAGCGGGATGAGTGAGCAGTTCTTC.

A remark on this clone: The same CDR3 is also encoded by other DNA sequences in this sample. This chain connects TRBV9 to TRBJ2-7; 7 bases match TRBD1. The V gene's germline CDR1 is SGDLS and CDR2 YYNGEE. This CDR3 spans 14 amino acids. The V segment lost 0 bases and the J segment 0 bases; nucleotides outside the gene matches: 0. Here the CDR3 reads CASSVGDSSYEQYF. DNA of the CDR3: TGTGCCAGCAGCGTAGGGGACAGCTCCTACGAGCAGTACTTC.

The V gene is TRBV9, the J gene TRBJ2-1, with D maybe TRBD2 (5 bases). The V end lost 1 base, the J end lost 6 bases, and 11 bases lay between the germline ends. CDR3 length: 14 residues. Per germline, CDR1 SGDLS and CDR2 YYNGEE. The CDR3 coding sequence is TGTGCCAGCAGCGTATTCTCCCTAGCCAATGAGCAGTTCTTC. Amino acids: CASSVFSLANEQFF.

CDR3 protein: CASSSQGTREETQYF. CDR3 bases: TGTGCCAGCAGCTCCCAAGGGACTAGGGAGGAGACCCAGTACTTC. The chain has TRBV7-9 and TRBJ2-5; TRBD2 matches at 8 bases. Trimming took 4 bases from V and 5 from J; bases not matched to a gene: 9. Germline V lookup: CDR1 SEHNR, CDR2 FQNEAQ (reference sequence). There are 15 residues in the CDR3.

The J gene is TRBJ2-7, the V gene TRBV29-1; TRBD1 matches at 9 bases. Germline V gives CDR1 SQVTM, CDR2 ANQGSEA. This CDR3 has 15 amino acids. V was pared by 6 bases and J by 5 bases, with 14 bases of the junction left unmatched. The CDR3 is CSVLSRDRAAHEQYF. The CDR3 region has the DNA TGCAGCGTCCTCAGCCGGGACAGGGCCGCCCACGAGCAGTACTTC.

The gene calls are TRBV4-1 and TRBJ2-5; 7 bases map to TRBD2. This CDR3 region has 15 residues. Unmatched junction bases numbered 6, after V lost 4 bases and J lost 1 base. Germline CDR1 reads MGHRA; CDR2 reads YSYEKL. CDR3 coding DNA: TGCGCCAGCAGCCGTAGCCTAGCGGTCCAAGAGACCCAGTACTTC. Translation: CASSRSLAVQETQYF.

V and J are TRBV30 and TRBJ1-2, with D perhaps TRBD1 (5 bases). Germline assignment: CDR1 GTSNPN and CDR2 SVGIG (reference sequence). CDR3 size: 13 residues. The V end lost 7 bases, the J end lost 4 bases, and 16 bases lay between the germline ends. CDR3: CASLRRQIYGYTF. The CDR3 DNA is TGTGCCTCCCTAAGGAGACAGATCTATGGCTACACCTTC.

This clone occurred once. This CDR3 is CASSHAPTSNEQFF. The CDR3 bases are TGTGCCAGCAGCCACGCACCCACTAGCAATGAGCAGTTCTTC. The chain recombines TRBV4-2 with TRBJ2-1, with D tentatively TRBD2 (5 bases). Germline assignment: CDR1 LGHNA and CDR2 YNFKEQ. The V end was cut by 3 bases, the J end by 6 bases, with 12 bases between. The CDR3 totals 14 residues.

The genes are TRBV7-3 and TRBJ1-2; D gene unclear. CDR3 length: 13 residues. The germline CDR1 and CDR2 sequences are SGHTA and FQGTGA. Trimming pared 5 bases from V and 4 bases from J, leaving 11 bases between. The CDR3: CASSPLRTYGYTF. Written as DNA, the CDR3 is TGTGCCAGCAGCCCACTGCGAACCTATGGCTACACCTTC.

The J gene is TRBJ2-3, the V gene TRBV4-3; tentative D call: TRBD1 (6 bases). The CDR3 has 17 residues. Per the germline V gene, CDR1 is LGHNA and CDR2 is YSLEER. With 2 bases removed from V and 2 bases from J, the gap between germline ends came to 17 bases. Written as DNA, the CDR3 is TGCGCCAGCAGCCAAAGTACGAGGGACAAGCTCACAGATACGCAGTATTTT. Its protein is CASSQSTRDKLTDTQYF.

V gene TRBV5-1 combines with J gene TRBJ2-1; 9 bases line up with TRBD2. Looked up from germline, CDR1 is SGHRS and CDR2 is YFSETQ. With 2 bases clipped from V and 7 bases from J, the junction kept 7 bases outside the gene matches. This CDR3 is built from 15 residues. The CDR3: CASSLRQGLANEQFF. CDR3 in DNA: TGCGCCAGCAGCTTAAGACAGGGACTAGCTAATGAGCAGTTCTTC.

On this clone itself: Other DNA sequences within the sample encode an identical CDR3. The chain has TRBV7-9 and TRBJ2-5, with 7 bases matching TRBD2. The CDR3 covers 13 residues. Germline-derived CDR1 and CDR2 are SEHNR and FQNEAQ (reference sequence). The V and J ends lost 3 bases and 2 bases, in that order; junction bases with no gene match: 0. In nucleotides, the CDR3 is TGTGCCAGCAGCTTGGGGGGGCAAGAGACCCAGTACTTC. Translated, it gives CASSLGGQETQYF.

This chain uses TRBV19 with TRBJ2-5; TRBD2 might be the D (5 bases). The CDR3 runs 13 residues. Trimming shortened V by 1 base and J by 5 bases, and 8 bases separated the two germline ends. CDR1 is LNHDA and CDR2 is SQIVND in the germline V gene (reference sequence). CDR3: CASSIGGDETQYF. DNA for the CDR3: TGTGCCAGTAGTATAGGGGGAGACGAGACCCAGTACTTC.

The CDR3 sequence is CASSVGAGVNGYTF. The CDR3 DNA is TGTGCCAGCAGCGTAGGGGCAGGGGTGAATGGCTACACCTTC. The chain couples TRBV9 to TRBJ1-2, with D possibly being TRBD1 (6 bases). Trimming removed 0 bases at V and 6 bases at J, with 12 bases between. This CDR3 has 14 residues. The germline CDR1 and CDR2 sequences are SGDLS and YYNGEE.

The gene calls are TRBV5-6 and TRBJ2-1; D remains ambiguous. This CDR3 has 15 amino acids. Germline CDR1 is SGHDT and CDR2 is YYEEEE. Trimming left V 3 bases short and J 1 base short, with 11 bases between. The CDR3 DNA is TGTGCCAGCAGCTCTGAACTCCTATCCTACAATGAGCAGTTCTTC. Translated, it gives CASSSELLSYNEQFF.

The genes are TRBV7-9 and TRBJ2-7; tentative D call: TRBD1 (6 bases). This CDR3 is 18 amino acids long. V dropped 3 bases and J dropped 0 bases, with 21 bases sitting between them. Per germline, CDR1 SEHNR and CDR2 FQNEAQ (reference sequence). CDR3: CASSFGGLGTQISYEQYF. The CDR3 coding sequence is TGTGCCAGCAGCTTTGGCGGGTTGGGGACACAAATCTCCTACGAGCAGTACTTC.

This chain connects TRBV5-1 to TRBJ2-6, with D perhaps TRBD1 (6 bases). Germline values: CDR1 SGHRS, CDR2 YFSETQ. This CDR3 spans 17 amino acids. Trimming took off 1 base at V and 1 base at J, with 12 bases between the two ends. In DNA form, the CDR3 reads TGCGCCAGCAGCTTGAACAGGGTCCTATCTGGGGCCAACGTCCTGACTTTC. Translation gives CASSLNRVLSGANVLTF.

The V call is TRBV5-3, the J call TRBJ2-7; D not certain. TRBV5-3 is an ORF, and what it does is uncertain. With 0 bases removed from V and 6 bases from J, the gap between germline ends came to 13 bases. The CDR3 sequence is 14 residues long. CDR3 in DNA: TGTGCCAGAAGCTTGGCGCCCAGGCCCGGCGAGCAGTACTTC. The encoded protein is CARSLAPRPGEQYF.

V and J are TRBV10-3 and TRBJ1-2; perhaps TRBD1 as D (5 bases). The CDR3 runs to 17 residues. CDR1 and CDR2 from the germline V gene are ENHRY and SYGVKD. The V end was cut by 3 bases, the J end by 4 bases, with 21 bases between. CDR3 in amino acids: CAISETPGTRGIYGYTF. For the CDR3, the DNA is TGTGCCATCAGTGAAACGCCCGGGACTCGGGGGATCTATGGCTACACCTTC.